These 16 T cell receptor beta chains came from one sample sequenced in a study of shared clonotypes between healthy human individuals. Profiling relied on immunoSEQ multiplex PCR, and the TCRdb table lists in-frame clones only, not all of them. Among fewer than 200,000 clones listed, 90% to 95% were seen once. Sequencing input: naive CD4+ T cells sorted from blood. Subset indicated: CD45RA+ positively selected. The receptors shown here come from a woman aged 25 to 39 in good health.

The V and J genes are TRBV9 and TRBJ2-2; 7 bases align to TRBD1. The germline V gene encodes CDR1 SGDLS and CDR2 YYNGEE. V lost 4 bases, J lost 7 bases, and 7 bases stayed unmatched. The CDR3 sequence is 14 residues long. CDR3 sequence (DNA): TGTGCCAGCAGCCCCTGGACAGGTGGCGGGGAGCTGTTTTTT. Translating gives CASSPWTGGGELFF.

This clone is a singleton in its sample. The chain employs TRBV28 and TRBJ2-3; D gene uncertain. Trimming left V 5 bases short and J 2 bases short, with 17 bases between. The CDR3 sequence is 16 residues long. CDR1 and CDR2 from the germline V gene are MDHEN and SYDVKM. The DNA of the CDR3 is TGTGCCAGCAGTCCATCTGGTGGCGCGTTCACAGATACGCAGTATTTT. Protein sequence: CASSPSGGAFTDTQYF. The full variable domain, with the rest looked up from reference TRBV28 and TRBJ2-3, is DVKVTQSSRYLVKRTGEKVFLECVQDMDHENMFWYRQDPGLGLRLIYFSYDVKMKEKGDIPEGYSVSREKKERFSLILESASTNQTSMYLCASSPSGGAFTDTQYFGPGTRLTVL.

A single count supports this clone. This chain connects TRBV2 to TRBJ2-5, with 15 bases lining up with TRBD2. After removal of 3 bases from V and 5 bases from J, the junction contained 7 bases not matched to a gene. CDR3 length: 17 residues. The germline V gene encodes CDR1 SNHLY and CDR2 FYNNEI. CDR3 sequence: CASSEGLAGGREETQYF. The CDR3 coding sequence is TGTGCCAGCAGTGAGGGACTAGCGGGAGGCCGGGAGGAGACCCAGTACTTC. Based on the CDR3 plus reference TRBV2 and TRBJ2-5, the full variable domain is EPEVTQTPSHQVTQMGQEVILRCVPISNHLYFYWYRQILGQKVEFLVSFYNNEISEKSEIFDDQFSVERPDGSNFTLKIRSTKLEDSAMYFCASSEGLAGGREETQYFGPGTRLLVL.

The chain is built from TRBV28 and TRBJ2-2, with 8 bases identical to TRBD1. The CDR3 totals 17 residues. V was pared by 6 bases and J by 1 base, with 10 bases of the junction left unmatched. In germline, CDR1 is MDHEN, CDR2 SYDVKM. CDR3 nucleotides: TGTGCCAGCAGCCCTGTTAGGGGGACAGGGAACACCGGGGAGCTGTTTTTT. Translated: CASSPVRGTGNTGELFF.

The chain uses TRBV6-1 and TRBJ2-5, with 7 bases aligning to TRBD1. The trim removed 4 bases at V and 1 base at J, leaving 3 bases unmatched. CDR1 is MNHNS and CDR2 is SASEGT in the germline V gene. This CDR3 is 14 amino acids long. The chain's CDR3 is CASSARQGQETQYF. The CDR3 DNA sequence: TGTGCCAGCAGTGCCCGACAGGGCCAAGAGACCCAGTACTTC.

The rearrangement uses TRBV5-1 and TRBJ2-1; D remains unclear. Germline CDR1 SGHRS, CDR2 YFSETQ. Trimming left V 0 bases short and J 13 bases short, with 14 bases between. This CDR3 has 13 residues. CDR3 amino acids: CASSLELPSSQFF. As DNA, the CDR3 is TGCGCCAGCAGCTTGGAACTCCCCAGCTCCCAGTTCTTC.

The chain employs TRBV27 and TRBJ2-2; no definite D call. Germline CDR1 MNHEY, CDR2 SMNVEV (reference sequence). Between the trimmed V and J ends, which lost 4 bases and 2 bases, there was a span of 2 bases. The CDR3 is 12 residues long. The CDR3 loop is CASSYNTGELFF. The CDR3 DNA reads TGTGCCAGCAGTTATAACACCGGGGAGCTGTTTTTT.

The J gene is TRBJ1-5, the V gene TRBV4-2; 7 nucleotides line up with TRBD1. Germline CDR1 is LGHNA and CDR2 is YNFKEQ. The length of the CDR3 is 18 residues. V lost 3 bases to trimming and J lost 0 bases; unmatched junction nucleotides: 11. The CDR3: CASSHPRGTDDSNQPQHF. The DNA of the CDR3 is TGTGCCAGCAGCCACCCCCGGGGGACAGACGATAGCAATCAGCCCCAGCATTTT.

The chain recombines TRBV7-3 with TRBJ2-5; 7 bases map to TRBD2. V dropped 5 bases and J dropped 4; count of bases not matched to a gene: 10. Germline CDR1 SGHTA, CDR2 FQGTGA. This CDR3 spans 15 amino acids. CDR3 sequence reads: CASSPRLARSETQYF. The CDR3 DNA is TGTGCCAGCAGCCCCAGACTAGCTCGGTCAGAGACCCAGTACTTC.

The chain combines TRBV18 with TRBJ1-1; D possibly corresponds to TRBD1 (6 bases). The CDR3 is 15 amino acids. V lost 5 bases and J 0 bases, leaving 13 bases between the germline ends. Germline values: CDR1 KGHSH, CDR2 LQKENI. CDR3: CASSATGAMNTEAFF. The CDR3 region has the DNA TGTGCCAGCTCAGCAACGGGGGCAATGAACACTGAAGCTTTCTTT.

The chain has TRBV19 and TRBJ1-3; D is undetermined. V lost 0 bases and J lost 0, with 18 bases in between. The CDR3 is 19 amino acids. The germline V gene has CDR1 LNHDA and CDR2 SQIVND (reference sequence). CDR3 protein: CASSIDLVGFQVSGNTIYF. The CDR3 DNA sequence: TGTGCCAGTAGTATAGATCTTGTGGGGTTTCAAGTCTCTGGAAACACCATATATTTT.

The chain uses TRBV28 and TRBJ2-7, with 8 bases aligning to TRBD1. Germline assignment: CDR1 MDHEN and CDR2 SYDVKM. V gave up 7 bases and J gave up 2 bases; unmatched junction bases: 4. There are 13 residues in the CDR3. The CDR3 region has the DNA TGTGCCAGCATCGGGACAGGAACCTACGAGCAGTACTTC. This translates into CASIGTGTYEQYF.

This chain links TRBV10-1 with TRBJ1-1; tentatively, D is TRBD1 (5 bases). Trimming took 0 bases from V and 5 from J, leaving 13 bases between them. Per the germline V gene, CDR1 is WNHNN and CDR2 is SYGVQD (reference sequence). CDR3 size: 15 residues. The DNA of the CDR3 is TGCGCCAGCAGTGAGTCTACGAGGGGTGTTACTGAAGCTTTCTTT. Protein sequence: CASSESTRGVTEAFF.

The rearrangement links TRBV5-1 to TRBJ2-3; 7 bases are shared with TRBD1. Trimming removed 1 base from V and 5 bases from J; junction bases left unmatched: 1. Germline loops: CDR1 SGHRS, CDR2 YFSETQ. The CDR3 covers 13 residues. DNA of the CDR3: TGCGCCAGCAGCTTGAACAGGGGAGATACGCAGTATTTT. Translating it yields CASSLNRGDTQYF.

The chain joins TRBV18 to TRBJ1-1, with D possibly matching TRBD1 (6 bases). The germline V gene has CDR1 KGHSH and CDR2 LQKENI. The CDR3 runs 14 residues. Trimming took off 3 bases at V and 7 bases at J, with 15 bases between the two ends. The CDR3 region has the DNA TGTGCCAGCTCACCCGGAAAAACAGGGAGTGAAGCTTTCTTT. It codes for CASSPGKTGSEAFF.

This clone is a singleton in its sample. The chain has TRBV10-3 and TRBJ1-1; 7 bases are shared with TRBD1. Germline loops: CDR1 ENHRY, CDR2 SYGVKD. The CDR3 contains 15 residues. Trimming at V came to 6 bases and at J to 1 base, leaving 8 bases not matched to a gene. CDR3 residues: CAISTRGAGNTEAFF. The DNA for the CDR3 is TGTGCCATCAGCACCAGGGGGGCCGGGAACACTGAAGCTTTCTTT.